The 9 T cell receptor beta chains given below trace back to one sample, sequenced in a study of CD8 T cells in ankylosing spondylitis. TCRdb reprocessed the 5' RACE reads with MiXCR, giving one entry per CDR3 protein. In the table there are roughly 130,000 distinct CDR3 sequences, more than 6.5% of which are singletons. The sequenced sample consisted of blood, either unsorted or a sorted T cell fraction (not recorded which). The receptors here all came from a male donor with ankylosing spondylitis or in good health (not recorded which).

In its sample, this clonotype was seen many times. The V call is TRBV21-1, the J call TRBJ2-2. TRBV21-1 is assigned pseudogene status. The CDR3 totals 15 residues. DNA of the CDR3: TGTGCCAGCAGCAAATTGGCAGTGAACACCGGGGAGCTGTTTTTT. Translating gives CASSKLAVNTGELFF.

This clonotype was seen ten or more times. The rearrangement links TRBV5-1 to TRBJ1-3; D might be TRBD1 (5 bases). Looked up from germline, CDR1 is SGHRS and CDR2 is YFSETQ. The CDR3 sequence is 15 residues long. V lost 3 bases, J lost 4 bases, and 14 bases lay in between. CDR3 amino acids: CASSSLEGQGNTIYF. The DNA for the CDR3 is TGCGCCAGCAGCTCCCTTGAGGGGCAGGGAAACACCATATATTTT. The whole variable domain, remainder taken from reference TRBV5-1 and TRBJ1-3, is KAGVTQTPRYLIKTRGQQVTLSCSPISGHRSVSWYQQTPGQGLQFLFEYFSETQRNKGNFPGRFSGRQFSNSRSEMNVSTLELGDSALYLCASSSLEGQGNTIYFGEGSWLTVV.

This clonotype was counted many times. The chain recombines TRBV29-1 with TRBJ2-7; D is undetermined. The CDR3 length is 13 residues. Germline loops: CDR1 SQVTM, CDR2 ANQGSEA. V was shortened by 0 bases and J by 5 bases, with 11 bases between the two germline ends. CDR3 loop: CSVEEDPLDEQYF. CDR3 bases: TGCAGCGTTGAAGAGGACCCCCTCGACGAGCAGTACTTC.

This clonotype was found many times. CDR3 sequence reads: CSAVQGAGYGYTF. In DNA, the CDR3 is TGCAGTGCCGTACAGGGGGCTGGCTATGGCTACACCTTC. The V gene is TRBV20-1, the J gene TRBJ1-2, with TRBD1 identical over 9 bases. V was clipped by 6 bases and J by 4 bases; unmatched bases: 6. The CDR3 extends over 13 amino acids. CDR1 and CDR2 (germline): DFQATT, SNEGSKA (reference sequence).

This clonotype was observed many times. This chain joins TRBV12-3 or TRBV12-4 and TRBJ1-4; D gene uncertain. The CDR3 has 14 residues. V lost 6 bases, J lost 7 bases, and 15 bases lay in between. CDR3 sequence reads: CASSSGLVSEKLFF. The DNA of the CDR3 is TGTGCCAGCAGCTCCGGGCTCGTCAGTGAAAAACTGTTTTTT.

At least ten counts were recorded for this clonotype. This chain's CDR3 is CASSQGTGSEQFF. For the CDR3, the DNA is TGTGCCAGCAGCCAAGGAACTGGGTCTGAGCAGTTCTTC. The chain has TRBV3-1 and TRBJ2-1; D is unclear. Trimming shortened V by 1 base and J by 9 bases, and 10 bases separated the two germline ends. This CDR3 region has 13 residues. Looked up from germline, CDR1 is LGHDT and CDR2 is YNNKEL (reference sequence).

Concerning this clonotype: A much more abundant neighbour one base away suggests this may be a read error. The chain uses TRBV5-1 and TRBJ1-5, with D unresolved. V lost 4 bases and J lost 0, with 8 bases in between. In germline, CDR1 is SGHRS, CDR2 YFSETQ. The CDR3 length is 14 residues. CDR3 sequence: CASSASGSNQPQHF. CDR3 nucleotides: TGCGCCAGCAGCGCGTCGGGTAGCAATCAGCCCCAGCATTTT.

The table lists this clonotype with many counts. The rearrangement links TRBV12-3 or TRBV12-4 to TRBJ1-1; D remains ambiguous. The ends were cut back, 1 base at V and 3 bases at J, with 9 bases in the middle. The CDR3 contains 14 residues. DNA for the CDR3: TGTGCCAGCAGTTTAGAAATTAGTTACACTGAAGCTTTCTTT. It yields the protein CASSLEISYTEAFF.

This clonotype was counted many times. The V gene is TRBV9, the J gene TRBJ2-2, with no clear D. The CDR3 extends over 15 amino acids. Germline values: CDR1 SGDLS, CDR2 YYNGEE. V shed 0 bases and J shed 0 bases, with 6 bases lying between them. The CDR3 DNA reads as TGTGCCAGCAGCGTAGGCTTTGCGAACACCGGGGAGCTGTTTTTT. Its protein product is CASSVGFANTGELFF.